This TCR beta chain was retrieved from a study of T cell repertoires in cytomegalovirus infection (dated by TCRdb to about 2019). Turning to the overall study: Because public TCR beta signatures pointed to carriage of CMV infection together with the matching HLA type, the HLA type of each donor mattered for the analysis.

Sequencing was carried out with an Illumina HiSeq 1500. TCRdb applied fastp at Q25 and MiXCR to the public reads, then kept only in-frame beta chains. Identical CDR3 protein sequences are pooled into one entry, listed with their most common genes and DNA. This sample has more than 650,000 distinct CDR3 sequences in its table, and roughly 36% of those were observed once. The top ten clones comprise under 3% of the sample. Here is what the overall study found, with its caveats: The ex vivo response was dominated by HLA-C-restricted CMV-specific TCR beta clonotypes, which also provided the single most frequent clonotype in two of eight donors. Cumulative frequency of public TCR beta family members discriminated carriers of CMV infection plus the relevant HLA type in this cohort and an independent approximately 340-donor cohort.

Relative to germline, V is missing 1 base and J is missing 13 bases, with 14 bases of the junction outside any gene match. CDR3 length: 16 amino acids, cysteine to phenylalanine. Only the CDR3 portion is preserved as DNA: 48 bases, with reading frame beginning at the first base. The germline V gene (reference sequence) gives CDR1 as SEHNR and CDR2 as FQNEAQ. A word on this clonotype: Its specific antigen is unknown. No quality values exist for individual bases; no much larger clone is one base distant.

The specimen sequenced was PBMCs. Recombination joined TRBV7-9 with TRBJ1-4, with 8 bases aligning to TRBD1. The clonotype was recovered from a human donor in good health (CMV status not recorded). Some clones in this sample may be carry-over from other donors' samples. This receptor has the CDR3 CASSLVSTGEFQPLFF. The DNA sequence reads TGTGCCAGCAGCTTAGTTTCGACAGGGGAGTTCCAACCACTGTTTTTT.